This T cell receptor (beta chain) originates from a study of OX40 agonist ivuxolimab in advanced cancers. Study-wide background: Cohort: around 86% men, mean age approximately 66, aged about 23 to 80.

Trimming pared 5 bases from V and 2 bases from J, leaving 10 bases between. CDR1 and CDR2 from the germline V gene are SGHTA and FQGNSA. The CDR3 is made up of 15 amino acids. The table came from immunoSEQ multiplex PCR; TCRdb's copy has only in-frame clones and leaves some out. The sample consists of about 75,000 clones, roughly nine tenths of them appearing once. The genes are TRBV7-2 and TRBJ2-6; maybe TRBD2 (6 bases). This sequence originates from an adult with an advanced solid tumor such as melanoma, head and neck, liver or kidney cancer. The sample was CD4+ or CD8+ T cells sorted from blood, taken in a trial of the OX40 agonist ivuxolimab. The CDR3 sequence is CASSPGGAGANVLTF. The DNA of the CDR3 is TGTGCCAGCAGCCCCGGGGGTGCTGGGGCCAACGTCCTGACTTTC.